The 17 T cell receptor beta chains reported below all come from one sample, sequenced in a study of blood T cell repertoires in COVID-19. This table comes from immunoSEQ multiplex PCR, and its TCRdb copy is limited to in-frame clones, with some not included. The profile shows about 410,000 clones, around 89% of them singletons. Sequenced input: peripheral blood. All receptors come from a woman aged 40 to 50 with COVID-19, enrolled during active disease.

The chain combines TRBV18 with TRBJ1-4, with D unresolved. The CDR3 has 14 amino acids. Trimming left V 1 base short and J 4 bases short, with 7 bases between. Germline CDR1 and CDR2: KGHSH and LQKENI. Here the CDR3 reads CASSPQQINEKLFF. The CDR3 nucleotides are TGTGCCAGCTCACCACAACAGATTAATGAAAAACTGTTTTTT.

The count of this clone is one. The V gene is TRBV7-2, the J gene TRBJ1-4; TRBD1 agrees at 11 bases. Trimming removed 0 bases from V and 14 bases from J; junction bases left unmatched: 8. The CDR3 length is 15 residues. Germline CDR1 reads SGHTA; CDR2 reads FQGNSA. The CDR3 bases are TGTGCCAGCAGCTTAGCGGACAGGGGGCAACCTAGGCTGTTTTTT. This codes for CASSLADRGQPRLFF.

The chain links TRBV9 to TRBJ1-5; 7 nucleotides align to TRBD1. V dropped 3 bases and J dropped 4; count of bases not matched to a gene: 7. CDR3 length: 15 residues. Germline V gene data show CDR1 as SGDLS and CDR2 as YYNGEE. CDR3 coding DNA: TGTGCCAGCAGCGCCGAGGGGGCGGAGAATCAGCCCCAGCATTTT. Its translation is CASSAEGAENQPQHF.

The genes are TRBV6-1 and TRBJ2-7, with 8 positions matching TRBD2. The CDR3 length is 15 residues. V trimming: 2 bases; J trimming: 0 bases; junction bases outside the gene matches: 3. Germline V CDR1 and CDR2: MNHNS, SASEGT. Here the CDR3 DNA reads TGTGCCAGCAGTGAAACTAGCGGTCTCTCCTACGAGCAGTACTTC. As protein: CASSETSGLSYEQYF.

The chain uses TRBV30 and TRBJ1-1; possibly TRBD1 for D (6 bases). The CDR3 is 10 residues long. Germline V lookup: CDR1 GTSNPN, CDR2 SVGIG (reference sequence). Trimming shortened V by 5 bases and J by 9 bases, and 10 bases separated the two germline ends. This CDR3 reads CAWGRDKAFF. CDR3 in DNA: TGTGCCTGGGGGAGGGACAAAGCTTTCTTT.

This clone was found a few times. This rearrangement joins TRBV9 to TRBJ2-1; TRBD2 matches 11 bases. The germline V gene encodes CDR1 SGDLS and CDR2 YYNGEE. With V trimmed by 0 bases and J by 3 bases, 2 bases remained unmatched. The CDR3 sequence is 16 residues long. The CDR3 spells CASSVGGLAVYNEQFF. CDR3 coding DNA: TGTGCCAGCAGCGTAGGGGGACTAGCGGTCTACAATGAGCAGTTCTTC.

The genes are TRBV4-1 and TRBJ1-2; 8 bases fit TRBD1. The CDR3 spans 12 residues. The germline V gene encodes CDR1 MGHRA and CDR2 YSYEKL. The trim removed 6 bases at V and 5 bases at J, leaving 2 bases unmatched. The CDR3 sequence: CASRDRAYGYTF. DNA for the CDR3: TGCGCCAGCAGGGACAGGGCGTATGGCTACACCTTC.

The gene calls are TRBV4-1 and TRBJ2-1; 10 bases line up with TRBD2. Germline CDR1 MGHRA, CDR2 YSYEKL. The CDR3 extends over 18 amino acids. V was pared by 4 bases and J by 7 bases, with 16 bases of the junction left unmatched. CDR3 residues: CASSPSPSSGGFGNEQFF. DNA of the CDR3: TGCGCCAGCAGCCCTTCCCCCTCTAGCGGGGGCTTCGGAAATGAGCAGTTCTTC.

The V call is TRBV24-1, the J call TRBJ2-1, with a possible D match to TRBD1 (6 bases). V gave up 0 bases and J gave up 4 bases, with 6 bases separating them. This CDR3 has 14 amino acids. Per the germline V gene, CDR1 is KGHDR and CDR2 is SFDVKD. CDR3 DNA sequence: TGTGCCACCAGTGATTTGGGACAGTACAATGAGCAGTTCTTC. It translates to CATSDLGQYNEQFF.

The chain employs TRBV4-3 and TRBJ1-4, with TRBD1 matching over 7 bases. Germline V CDR1 and CDR2: LGHNA, YSLEER. V dropped 3 bases and J dropped 7; count of bases not matched to a gene: 5. There are 14 residues in the CDR3. The chain's CDR3 is CASSQGQPGEKLFF. The CDR3 bases are TGCGCCAGCAGCCAGGGACAGCCGGGTGAAAAACTGTTTTTT.

The chain uses TRBV5-5 and TRBJ2-2; unclear D gene. Germline values: CDR1 SGHKS, CDR2 YYEKEE (reference sequence). The CDR3 contains 13 residues. Trimming took off 1 base at V and 5 bases at J, with 6 bases between the two ends. CDR3 sequence reads: CASSLIETGELFF. In nucleotides, the CDR3 is TGTGCCAGCAGCTTGATAGAAACCGGGGAGCTGTTTTTT.

This clone was detected only once. The V and J genes are TRBV7-9 and TRBJ1-2; perhaps TRBD1 as D (6 bases). Germline V gene lookup returns CDR1 SEHNR and CDR2 FQNEAQ (reference sequence). Trimming stripped 3 bases from V and 6 bases from J, with 8 bases between. The CDR3 is 12 amino acids. The CDR3 is CASSFNRDGYTF. Written as DNA, the CDR3 is TGTGCCAGCAGCTTCAACAGGGATGGCTACACCTTC.

The chain employs TRBV10-3 and TRBJ2-1, with 13 positions matching TRBD2. The CDR3 extends over 16 amino acids. CDR1 is ENHRY and CDR2 is SYGVKD in the germline V gene. V shed 2 bases and J 9 bases; nucleotides not matched to a gene: 7. CDR3 coding DNA: TGTGCCATCAGTGAGAACGGGGGGACTAGCGGGGTTGAGCAGTTCTTC. As protein: CAISENGGTSGVEQFF.

The chain recombines TRBV19 with TRBJ2-3; 7 bases are a match to TRBD1. Germline CDR1 reads LNHDA; CDR2 reads SQIVND (reference sequence). Trimming took 8 bases from V and 11 from J; bases not matched to a gene: 10. CDR3 size: 12 residues. The DNA of the CDR3 is TGTGCCAGTCAGGGGGTTCGAGGGGGGCAGTATTTT. It yields the protein CASQGVRGGQYF.

This sequence joins TRBV14 and TRBJ2-1; D unclear. The CDR3 has 17 amino acids. The germline CDR1 and CDR2 sequences are SGHDN and FVKESK. Trimming took 0 bases from V and 4 from J, leaving 16 bases between them. CDR3 in DNA: TGTGCCAGCAGCCAAGATCTCTGGCCGGCGGCGTACAATGAGCAGTTCTTC. As protein: CASSQDLWPAAYNEQFF.

The rearrangement links TRBV6-2 or TRBV6-3 to TRBJ2-1, with D possibly TRBD2 on 6 matching bases. There are 12 residues in the CDR3. Trimming took 4 bases from V and 10 from J, leaving 11 bases between them. Germline CDR1 and CDR2: MNHEY and SVGEGT. CDR3 bases: TGTGCCAGCAGTTCTGAGAGCGGGGAGCAGTTCTTC. Translated: CASSSESGEQFF.

The chain combines TRBV6-6 with TRBJ1-1, with 8 nucleotides matching TRBD1. V trimming: 2 bases; J trimming: 6 bases; junction bases outside the gene matches: 8. CDR1 and CDR2 (germline): MNHNY, SVGAGI (reference sequence). This CDR3 contains 15 residues. The CDR3 DNA is TGTGCCAGCAGTTACCTCAGGGGGCGCGAAGCTGAAGCTTTCTTT. Its protein is CASSYLRGREAEAFF.